Each of the 4 T cell receptor beta chains below was sequenced from the same sample in a study of PD-L1 blockade in urothelial cancer (dated by TCRdb to about 2017). Libraries were built with the immunoSEQ multiplex PCR assay. As stored in TCRdb, this immuneACCESS dataset retains in-frame rearrangements with V and J assigned. A fraction of the clones does not appear; measured against another copy, unresolved V genes explain less than half of the discrepancy, and the remainder lacks a known reason. Recorded for this sample are approximately 55,000 clones; around 84% of them occurred a single time. The ten most abundant clones make up around 20% of the sample. The sample's time point, from its label and the paper: pretreatment peripheral blood. The sample here was PBMCs, taken around atezolizumab (anti-PD-L1) treatment. All receptors come from a man between 60 and 75 years old with urothelial cancer.

The genes are TRBV10-3 and TRBJ1-1; D remains unclear. The ends were cut back, 0 bases at V and 1 base at J, with 12 bases in the middle. Germline CDR1 and CDR2: ENHRY and SYGVKD. The CDR3 has 16 residues. CDR3 bases: TGTGCCATCAGTGAGTCGACGCTACAGACGAACACTGAAGCTTTCTTT. Protein: CAISESTLQTNTEAFF.

Remarks on this clone: Other DNA variants within this sample encode the same CDR3. In DNA, the CDR3 is TGTGCCAGCAGCTTGATACAGGGTGGTCAGCCCCAGCATTTT. Its translation: CASSLIQGGQPQHF. The chain couples TRBV5-5 to TRBJ1-5, with D possibly TRBD1 on 6 matching bases. V lost 1 base to trimming and J lost 6 bases, with 11 bases between them. The CDR3 is 14 amino acids. CDR1 and CDR2 from the germline V gene are SGHKS and YYEKEE (reference sequence).

The chain combines TRBV5-1 with TRBJ2-2; TRBD2 might be the D (5 bases). V lost 2 bases to trimming and J lost 4 bases, with 15 bases between them. CDR1 SGHRS and CDR2 YFSETQ come from the germline V gene. This CDR3 comprises 16 residues. CDR3 amino acids: CASSFSPGRGTGELFF. Here the CDR3 DNA reads TGCGCCAGCAGCTTTTCCCCGGGAAGAGGCACCGGGGAGCTGTTTTTT.

The V gene is TRBV19, the J gene TRBJ1-3; possibly TRBD1 for D (6 bases). This CDR3 is built from 14 residues. V lost 5 bases and J 8 bases, leaving 16 bases between the germline ends. CDR1 LNHDA and CDR2 SQIVND come from the germline V gene (reference sequence). CDR3 in DNA: TGTGCCAGTAGTCCAGGGACATATGGCTACACCATATATTTT. Encoded protein: CASSPGTYGYTIYF. The variable domain in full, with the rest retrieved from reference TRBV19 and TRBJ1-3, is DGGITQSPKYLFRKEGQNVTLSCEQNLNHDAMYWYRQDPGQGLRLIYYSQIVNDFQKGDIAEGYSVSREKKESFPLTVTSAQKNPTAFYLCASSPGTYGYTIYFGEGSWLTVV.